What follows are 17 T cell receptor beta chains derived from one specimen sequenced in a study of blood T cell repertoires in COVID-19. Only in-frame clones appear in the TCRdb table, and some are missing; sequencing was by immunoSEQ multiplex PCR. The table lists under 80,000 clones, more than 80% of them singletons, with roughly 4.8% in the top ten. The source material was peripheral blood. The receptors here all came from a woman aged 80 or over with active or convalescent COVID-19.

The CDR3 reads CASSVPGTGSGANVLTF. In DNA, the CDR3 is TGTGCCAGCAGCGTTCCCGGGACAGGGTCTGGGGCCAACGTCCTGACTTTC. The chain combines TRBV11-3 with TRBJ2-6; 9 nucleotides agree with TRBD1. Germline loops: CDR1 SGHNT, CDR2 YENEEA. This CDR3 region has 17 residues. V trimming: 5 bases; J trimming: 1 base; junction bases outside the gene matches: 6.

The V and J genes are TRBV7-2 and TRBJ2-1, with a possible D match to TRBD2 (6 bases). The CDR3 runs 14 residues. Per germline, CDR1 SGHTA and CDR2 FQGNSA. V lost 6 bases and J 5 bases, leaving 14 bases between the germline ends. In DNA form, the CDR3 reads TGTGCCAGCAGGGGACCGGACTATCACAATGAGCAGTTCTTC. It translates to CASRGPDYHNEQFF.

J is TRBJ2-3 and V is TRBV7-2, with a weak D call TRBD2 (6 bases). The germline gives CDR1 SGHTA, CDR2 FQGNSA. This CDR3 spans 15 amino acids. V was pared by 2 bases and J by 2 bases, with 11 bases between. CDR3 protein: CASSLRGDSTDTQYF. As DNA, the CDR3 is TGTGCCAGCAGCTTAAGAGGGGACTCCACAGATACGCAGTATTTT. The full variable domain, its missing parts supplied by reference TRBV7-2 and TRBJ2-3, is GAGVSQSPSNKVTEKGKDVELRCDPISGHTALYWYRQSLGQGLEFLIYFQGNSAPDKSGLPSDRFSAERTGGSVSTLTIQRTQQEDSAVYLCASSLRGDSTDTQYFGPGTRLTVL.

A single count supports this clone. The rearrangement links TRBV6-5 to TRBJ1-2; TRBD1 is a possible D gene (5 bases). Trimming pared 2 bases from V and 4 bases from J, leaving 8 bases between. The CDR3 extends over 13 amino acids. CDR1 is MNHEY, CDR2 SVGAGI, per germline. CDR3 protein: CASSYDSAYGYTF. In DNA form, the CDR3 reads TGTGCCAGCAGTTACGACAGCGCCTATGGCTACACCTTC.

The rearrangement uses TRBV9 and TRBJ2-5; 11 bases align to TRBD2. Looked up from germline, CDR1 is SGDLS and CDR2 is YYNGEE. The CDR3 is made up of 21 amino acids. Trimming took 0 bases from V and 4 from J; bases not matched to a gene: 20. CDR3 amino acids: CASSVGIAPSGRSFLRETQYF. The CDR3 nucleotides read TGTGCCAGCAGCGTAGGGATTGCGCCTAGCGGGAGGTCTTTTTTGAGAGAGACCCAGTACTTC.

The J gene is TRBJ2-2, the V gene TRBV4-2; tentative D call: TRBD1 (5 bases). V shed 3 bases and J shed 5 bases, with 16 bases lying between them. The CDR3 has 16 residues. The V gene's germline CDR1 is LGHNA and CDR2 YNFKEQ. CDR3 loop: CASSHDVQGRTGELFF. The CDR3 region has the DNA TGTGCCAGCAGCCACGACGTCCAGGGTAGGACCGGGGAGCTGTTTTTT.

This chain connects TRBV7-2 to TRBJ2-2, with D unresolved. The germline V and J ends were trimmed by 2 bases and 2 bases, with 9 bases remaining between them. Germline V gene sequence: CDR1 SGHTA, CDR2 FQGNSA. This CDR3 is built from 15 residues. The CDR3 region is CASSLFSSNTGELFF. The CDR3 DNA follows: TGTGCCAGCAGCTTATTTAGCAGTAACACCGGGGAGCTGTTTTTT.

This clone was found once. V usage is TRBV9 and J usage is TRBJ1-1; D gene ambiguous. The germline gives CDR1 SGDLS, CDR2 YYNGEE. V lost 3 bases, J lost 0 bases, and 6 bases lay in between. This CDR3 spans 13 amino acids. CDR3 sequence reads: CASSASVNTEAFF. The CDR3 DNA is TGTGCCAGCAGCGCAAGCGTGAACACTGAAGCTTTCTTT. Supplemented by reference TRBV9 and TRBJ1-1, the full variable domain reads DSGVTQTPKHLITATGQRVTLRCSPRSGDLSVYWYQQSLDQGLQFLIQYYNGEERAKGNILERFSAQQFPDLHSELNLSSLELGDSALYFCASSASVNTEAFFGQGTRLTVV.

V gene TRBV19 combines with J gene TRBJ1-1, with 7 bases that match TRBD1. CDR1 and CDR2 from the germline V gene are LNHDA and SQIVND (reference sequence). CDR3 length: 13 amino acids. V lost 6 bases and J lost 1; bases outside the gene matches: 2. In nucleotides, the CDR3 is TGTGCCAGTAGCTGGACAGGGAACACTGAAGCTTTCTTT. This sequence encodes CASSWTGNTEAFF.

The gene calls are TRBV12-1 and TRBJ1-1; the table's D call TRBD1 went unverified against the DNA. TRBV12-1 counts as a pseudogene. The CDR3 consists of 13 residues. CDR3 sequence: CASSCTGGTEAFF. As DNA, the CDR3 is TGTGCCAGCAGCTGTACAGGGGGCACTGAAGCTTTCTTT.

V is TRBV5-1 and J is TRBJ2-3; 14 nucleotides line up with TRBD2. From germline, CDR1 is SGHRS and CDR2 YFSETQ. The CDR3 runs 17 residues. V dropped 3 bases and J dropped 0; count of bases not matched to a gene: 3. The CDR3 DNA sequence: TGCGCCAGCAGCTGGACTAGCGGGGGGTCTAGCACAGATACGCAGTATTTT. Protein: CASSWTSGGSSTDTQYF. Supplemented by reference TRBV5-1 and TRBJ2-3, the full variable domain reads KAGVTQTPRYLIKTRGQQVTLSCSPISGHRSVSWYQQTPGQGLQFLFEYFSETQRNKGNFPGRFSGRQFSNSRSEMNVSTLELGDSALYLCASSWTSGGSSTDTQYFGPGTRLTVL.

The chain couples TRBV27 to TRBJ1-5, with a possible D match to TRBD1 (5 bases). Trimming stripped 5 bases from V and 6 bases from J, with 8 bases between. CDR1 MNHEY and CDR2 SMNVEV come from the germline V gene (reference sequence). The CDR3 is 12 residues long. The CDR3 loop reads CASSPQGQPQHF. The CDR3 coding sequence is TGTGCCAGCAGTCCGCAGGGTCAGCCCCAGCATTTT.

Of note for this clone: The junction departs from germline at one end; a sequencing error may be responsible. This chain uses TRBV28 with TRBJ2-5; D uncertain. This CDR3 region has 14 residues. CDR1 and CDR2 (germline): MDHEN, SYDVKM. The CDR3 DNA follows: TGTGCCAGCAGTTGGATCAGGTATCAAGGGACCCAGTACTTC. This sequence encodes CASSWIRYQGTQYF.

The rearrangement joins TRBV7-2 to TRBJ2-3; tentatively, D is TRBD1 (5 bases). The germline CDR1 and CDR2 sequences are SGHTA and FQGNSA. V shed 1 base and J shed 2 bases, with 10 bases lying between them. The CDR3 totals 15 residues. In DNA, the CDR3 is TGTGCCAGCAGCTTAGTAGGGGTCACCACAGATACGCAGTATTTT. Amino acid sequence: CASSLVGVTTDTQYF.

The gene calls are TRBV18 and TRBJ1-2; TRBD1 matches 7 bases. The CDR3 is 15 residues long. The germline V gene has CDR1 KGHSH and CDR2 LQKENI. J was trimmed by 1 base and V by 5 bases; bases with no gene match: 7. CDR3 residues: CASSARDRINYGYTF. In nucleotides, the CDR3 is TGTGCCAGCTCAGCGAGGGACAGAATTAACTATGGCTACACCTTC.

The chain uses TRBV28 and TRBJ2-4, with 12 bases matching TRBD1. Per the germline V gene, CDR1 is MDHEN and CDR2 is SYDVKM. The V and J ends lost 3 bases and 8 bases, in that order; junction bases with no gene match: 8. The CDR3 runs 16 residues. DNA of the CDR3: TGTGCCAGCAGTTTTTCGCCGGGACAGGGGGCTTACATTCAGTACTTC. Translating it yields CASSFSPGQGAYIQYF. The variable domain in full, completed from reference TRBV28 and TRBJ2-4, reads DVKVTQSSRYLVKRTGEKVFLECVQDMDHENMFWYRQDPGLGLRLIYFSYDVKMKEKGDIPEGYSVSREKKERFSLILESASTNQTSMYLCASSFSPGQGAYIQYFGAGTRLSVL.

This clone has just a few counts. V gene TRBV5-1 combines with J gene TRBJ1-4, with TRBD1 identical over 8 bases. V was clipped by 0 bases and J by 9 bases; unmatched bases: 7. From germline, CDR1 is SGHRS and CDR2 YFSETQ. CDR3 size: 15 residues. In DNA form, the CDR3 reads TGCGCCAGCAGCTTGGAGACAGGGGAAGTGCAAAAACTGTTTTTT. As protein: CASSLETGEVQKLFF.